Listed below are T cell receptor beta chains from one sample, sequenced in a study of cytomegalovirus exposure and HLA in healthy donors. Measured with immunoSEQ multiplex PCR; TCRdb has only the in-frame clones, and not every one. The table lists 120,000 or so clones, 89% of them singletons. The sequencing input was PBMCs. The receptors were sampled from a woman aged 18-29 years in good health and CMV-seronegative. Each CDR3 is given with its conserved first and last residue. D genes are given only for firm matches. Clone size is shown for a subset of rows, as once, few, many or a class of expanded clone.

TRBJ1-2 | TRBV20-1 | - | - | TGCAGTGCTTCCGGACATGAAGGCTACACCTTC | CSASGHEGYTF
TRBJ1-2 | TRBV28 | - | - | - | CASSSSTAANYGYTF
TRBJ1-5 | TRBV6-4 | - | - | TGTGCCAGCACTCCCCCCTCGTCAGGGGAGGGGATATGGGTAGAGAGCCCTTTT | CASTPPSSGEGIWVESPF
TRBJ2-1 | TRBV4-2 | few | - | TGTGCCAGCAGCCAAGAGAGCTCTGGCGGCAATGAGCAGTTCTTC | CASSQESSGGNEQFF
TRBJ2-7 | TRBV7-2 | - | TRBD2 | TGTGCCAGCAGCACAGGACTAGCGGGAGCCCCACCCTTTTACGAGCAGTACTTC | CASSTGLAGAPPFYEQYF
TRBJ1-5 | TRBV28 | - | - | TGTGCCAGCAGTTTATGGGTCTCGGGTCAGCCCCAGCATTTT | CASSLWVSGQPQHF
TRBJ1-2 | TRBV28 | - | TRBD1 | TGTGCCACCAAACCCACAAGACAGGGACGAGGAACCAACTATGGCTACACCTTC | CATKPTRQGRGTNYGYTF
TRBJ1-1 | TRBV28 | - | - | TGTGCCAGCAGTGAGGGTGGAACTGAAGCTTTCTTT | CASSEGGTEAFF
TRBJ1-2 | TRBV6-1 | - | - | TGTGCCAGCAAGTTCGAGAAAACTAACTATGGCTACACCTTC | CASKFEKTNYGYTF
TRBJ2-2 | TRBV5-1 | - | TRBD2 | TGCGCCAGCAGCATAACGACTAGCCCGAGGGGCGGGGAGCTGTTTTTT | CASSITTSPRGGELFF
TRBJ2-1 | TRBV10-3 | - | - | TGTGCCATCAGCGGAGGCAACAATGAGCAGTTCTTC | CAISGGNNEQFF
TRBJ2-2 | TRBV28 | - | TRBD1 | TGTGCCAGCAAACGGGACAGCGCGAACACCGGGGAGCTGTTTTTT | CASKRDSANTGELFF
TRBJ2-5 | TRBV4-2 | - | - | TGTGCCAGCAGCCAAGGACACGGGAACCAAGAGACCCAGTACTTC | CASSQGHGNQETQYF
TRBJ1-1 | TRBV30 | - | - | TGTGCCCATACAGGAGTCGTCATAAACACTGAAGCTTTCTTT | CAHTGVVINTEAFF
TRBJ1-1 | TRBV28 | once | - | TGTGCCCTAACTCCTCCCCGGGTTTGGAACACTGAAGCTTTCTTT | CALTPPRVWNTEAFF
TRBJ1-2 | TRBV7-2 | - | TRBD1 | TGTGCCAGCAGTGTCCAGGGGGACTATGGCTACACCTTC | CASSVQGDYGYTF
TRBJ2-5 | TRBV27 | - | - | TGTGCCAGCAGTAAGCGAGAGACCCAGTACTTC | CASSKRETQYF
TRBJ1-5 | TRBV7-8 | - | - | TGTGCCAGCAGCTTATTGGTCGCGGGCAATCAGCCCCAGCATTTT | CASSLLVAGNQPQHF
TRBJ2-7 | TRBV29-1 | - | TRBD1 | TGCAGCGTTGCCGGGCAGGGGGCCCCGCAGTACTTC | CSVAGQGAPQYF
TRBJ2-5 | TRBV29-1 | - | - | TGCAGCGCTGCGTCCCAGACCCAGTACTTC | CSAASQTQYF
TRBJ1-6 | TRBV30 | - | TRBD1 | TGTGCCTGGATGATAGGACAGGGTCTTCCATGGGGGTTTTCACCCCTCCACTTT | CAWMIGQGLPWGFSPLHF
TRBJ2-1 | TRBV5-4 | - | - | TGTGCCAGCAGCTTCGACGTGGCTAGCTCCTACAATGAGCAGTTCTTC | CASSFDVASSYNEQFF
TRBJ2-7 | TRBV4-2 | few | TRBD1 | TGTGCCAGCAGAGGCGGACAGGGGCTAGACTACGAGCAGTACTTC | CASRGGQGLDYEQYF
TRBJ2-1 | TRBV30 | once | TRBD2 | TGTGCCTACCGGGACTACAACAATGAGCAGTTCTTC | CAYRDYNNEQFF
TRBJ1-1 | TRBV4-3 | - | TRBD1 | TGCGCCAGCAGCCGGGACAGGGGTGCTGAAGCTTTCTTT | CASSRDRGAEAFF
TRBJ2-7 | TRBV13 | - | TRBD1 | TGTGCCAGCAGCCCGCACGACAGGGAGAAGGAGGACTTC | CASSPHDREKEDF
TRBJ2-7 | TRBV7-9 | - | - | TGTGCCAGCAGCTTAGTACGGCCGGCTATCGGGTACGAGCAGTACTTC | CASSLVRPAIGYEQYF
TRBJ2-3 | TRBV10-2 | - | - | TGCGCCAGCAGTGTATTTCTCGGGGGATACACAGATACGCAGTATTTT | CASSVFLGGYTDTQYF
TRBJ2-1 | TRBV30 | - | - | TGTGCCTGGAGTGTCCAGCGGTCTTACAATGAGCAGTTCTTC | CAWSVQRSYNEQFF
TRBJ2-7 | TRBV6-1 | - | TRBD2 | TGTGCCAGCAGTGAACCCTGGGAGACCCTAGCGGGAGACTACGAGCAGTACTTC | CASSEPWETLAGDYEQYF
TRBJ1-1 | TRBV5-8 | - | TRBD1 | TGTGCCAGCAGGGGATTCACAGGGGAGACTGAAGCTTTCTTT | CASRGFTGETEAFF
TRBJ2-7 | TRBV19 | - | - | TGTGCCAGTAGTTCGAAGACTGGTTACGAGCAGTACTTC | CASSSKTGYEQYF
TRBJ2-3 | TRBV19 | - | - | TGTGCCAGTAGTATGTCCTACGCTGGCACAGATACGCAGTATTTT | CASSMSYAGTDTQYF
TRBJ2-7 | TRBV6-5 | - | TRBD1 | TGTGCCAGCAGTCGACAGGGAGAGGCCTACGAGCAGTACTTC | CASSRQGEAYEQYF
TRBJ2-1 | TRBV7-6 | - | TRBD2 | TGTGCCAGCAGCACCAACCCCCATCTACTTGGACTAGCGGGTCACGAGCAGTTCTTC | CASSTNPHLLGLAGHEQFF
TRBJ2-7 | TRBV27 | - | TRBD2 | TGTGCCAGCAACCCCGGGACTAGCGGGAATTACGAGCAGTACTTC | CASNPGTSGNYEQYF
TRBJ1-5 | TRBV1 | - | - | TGCTCGGGACAGAGGGGGGCTCATGGTAGGAGCAATCAGCCCCAGCATTTT | CSGQRGAHGRSNQPQHF
TRBJ1-2 | TRBV28 | - | - | TGTGCCAGCAGCCAAGAACCTCAGGTCTATGGCTACACCTTC | CASSQEPQVYGYTF
TRBJ2-1 | TRBV19 | - | TRBD2 | TGTGCCAGTAGTATGGGACTAGCAGGCAATGAGCAGTTCTTC | CASSMGLAGNEQFF
TRBJ1-2 | TRBV5-6 | - | TRBD1 | TGTGCCAGCAGCCCGGGACAGAACTATGGCTACACCTTC | CASSPGQNYGYTF